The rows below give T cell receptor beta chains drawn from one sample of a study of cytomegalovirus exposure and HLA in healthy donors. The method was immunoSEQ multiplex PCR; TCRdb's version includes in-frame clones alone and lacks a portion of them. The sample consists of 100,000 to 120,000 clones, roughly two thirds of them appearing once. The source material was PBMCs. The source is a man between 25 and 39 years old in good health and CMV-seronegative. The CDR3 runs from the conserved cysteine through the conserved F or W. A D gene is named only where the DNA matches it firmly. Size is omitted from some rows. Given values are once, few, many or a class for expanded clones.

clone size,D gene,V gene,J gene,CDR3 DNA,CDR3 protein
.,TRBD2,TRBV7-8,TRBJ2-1,TGTGCCAGCAGCTTATCACGAGCGGGAGGACGTGAGCAGTTCTTC,CASSLSRAGGREQFF
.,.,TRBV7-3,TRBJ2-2,TGTGCCAGCAGTTACGACACCCCTGGGTTAACCGGGGAGCTGTTTTTT,CASSYDTPGLTGELFF
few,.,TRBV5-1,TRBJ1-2,TGCGCCAGCAGCTTGGCTGGGCTTAACTATGGCTACACCTTC,CASSLAGLNYGYTF
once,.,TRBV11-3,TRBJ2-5,TGTGCCAGCAGCTTAGGGGACTGGGGGACCCAGTACTTC,CASSLGDWGTQYF
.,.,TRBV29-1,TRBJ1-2,TGCAGCGTTGAGAGTGCTTCCCCCGACTTGGGCTACACCTTC,CSVESASPDLGYTF
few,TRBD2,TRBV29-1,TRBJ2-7,TGCAGCGTTGCCCCGAAGCGGGAGGGCCGCCGAGAGCAGTACTTC,CSVAPKREGRREQYF
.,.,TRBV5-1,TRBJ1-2,TGCGCCAGCAGAAAACAGGAGGGGACGACTAACTATGGCTACACCTTC,CASRKQEGTTNYGYTF
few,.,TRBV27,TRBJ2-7,TGTGCCAGCAGTTTAGCAGTATACAGATGCTACGAGCAGTACTTC,CASSLAVYRCYEQYF
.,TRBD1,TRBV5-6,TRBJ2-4,TGTGCCAGCAGCCTGAGGGCAGGGGGCCAAAACATTCAGTACTTC,CASSLRAGGQNIQYF
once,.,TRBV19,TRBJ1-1,TGTGCCAGTAGTATTAGCAGCGGTGAAGCTTTCTTT,CASSISSGEAFF
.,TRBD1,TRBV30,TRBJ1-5,TGTGCCTGGAGTCCCGGGACAGACTACAATCAGCCCCAGCATTTT,CAWSPGTDYNQPQHF
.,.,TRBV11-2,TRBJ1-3,TGTGCCAGCAGCTCGTTACGATCTGGGACACGGGCTGGAAACACCATATATTTT,CASSSLRSGTRAGNTIYF
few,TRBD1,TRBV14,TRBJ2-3,TGTGCCAGCAGCCAAGCTCGCGGACAGGCAATGGATACGCAGTATTTT,CASSQARGQAMDTQYF
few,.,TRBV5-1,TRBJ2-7,TGCGCCAGCAGCTACCAGGAGGGGACTTCCTACGAGCAGTACTTC,CASSYQEGTSYEQYF
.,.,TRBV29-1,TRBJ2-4,TGCAGCGTTGAAGACCCGGGGATTCAGTACTTC,CSVEDPGIQYF
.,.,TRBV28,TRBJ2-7,TGTGCCAGCACGGGGACCAGGGGTTTAGAGCAGTACTTC,CASTGTRGLEQYF
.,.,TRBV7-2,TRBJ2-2,TGTGCCAGCAGCTCATCCAACACCGGGGAGCTGTTTTTT,CASSSSNTGELFF
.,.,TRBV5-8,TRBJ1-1,TGTGCCAGTACGGGGGGGAGGACTGAAGCTTTCTTT,CASTGGRTEAFF
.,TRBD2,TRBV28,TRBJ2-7,TGTGCCAGCAGCCTAGGCCCGGCGGGAGACCCCTACGAGCAGTACTTC,CASSLGPAGDPYEQYF
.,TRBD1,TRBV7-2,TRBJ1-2,TGTGCCAGCAGCTTCAGGGGGCGCTCCGATGGCTACACCTTC,CASSFRGRSDGYTF
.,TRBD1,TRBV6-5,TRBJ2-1,TGTGCCAGCAGTTACGACAGGGTTGGGTACAATGAGCAGTTCTTC,CASSYDRVGYNEQFF
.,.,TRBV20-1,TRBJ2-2,TGCAGTGCTAGTCTTACTGGGGAGCTGTTTTTT,CSASLTGELFF
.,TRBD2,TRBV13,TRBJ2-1,TGTGCCAGCAGTTCCCGACTAGCGGGAGCAGATGAGCAGTTCTTC,CASSSRLAGADEQFF
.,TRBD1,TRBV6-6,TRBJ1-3,TGTGCCAGCAGTTACGACAGGGGAAGTGGAAACACCATATATTTT,CASSYDRGSGNTIYF
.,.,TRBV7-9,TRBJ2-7,TGTGCCAGCAGCTTCGTCAGGGCGGATAGGACGCCCTACGAGCAGTACTTC,CASSFVRADRTPYEQYF
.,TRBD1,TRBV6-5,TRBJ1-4,TGTGCCAGCAGTCGACAGGGACCCGTAGGGGAAAAACTGTTTTTT,CASSRQGPVGEKLFF
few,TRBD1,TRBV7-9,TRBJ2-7,TGTGCCAGCAGCCCTATTGGACAGGGGTTGGGCGAGCAGTACTTC,CASSPIGQGLGEQYF
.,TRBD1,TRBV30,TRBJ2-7,TGTGCCTGGAGTAAGGGACAGGGAATTTACGAGCAGTACTTC,CAWSKGQGIYEQYF
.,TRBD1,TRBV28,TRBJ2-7,TGTGCCAGCAGCCCCGGACAGGGGAAGAGGTTATCCTGGGGGCAGTACTTC,CASSPGQGKRLSWGQYF
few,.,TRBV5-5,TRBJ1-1,TGTGCCAGCAGCACCGACACGGCTTCTGTCGGAGCTTTCTTT,CASSTDTASVGAFF
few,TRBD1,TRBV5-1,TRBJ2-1,TGCGCCAGCAGCGAAAGACAGGGTTGGGATGAGCAGTTCTTC,CASSERQGWDEQFF
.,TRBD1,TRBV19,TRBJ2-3,TGTGCCAGTAGTCCCCGACAGGGTGAAGCTGCAGATACGCAGTATTTT,CASSPRQGEAADTQYF
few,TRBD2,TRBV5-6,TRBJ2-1,TGTGCCAGCAAAATGGCCGGGACTAGCCCCCACAATGAGCAGTTCTTC,CASKMAGTSPHNEQFF
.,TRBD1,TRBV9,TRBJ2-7,TGTGCCAGCAGCGTAGGACAGGGGGCGCTTACCGAGCAGTACTTC,CASSVGQGALTEQYF
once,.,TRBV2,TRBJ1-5,TGTGCCAGCAGCGAAAGAAGGTCATCGGGGTCCAATCAGCCCCAGCATTTT,CASSERRSSGSNQPQHF
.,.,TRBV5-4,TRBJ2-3,TGTGCCAGCAGCCCAGGGATTGTCAGGGGCATCGGTTCGGGTAGGGATACGCAGTATTTT,CASSPGIVRGIGSGRDTQYF